The rows below give T cell receptor beta chains drawn from one sample of a study of Graves' ophthalmopathy and Graves' hyperthyroidism. TCRdb called the multiplex PCR reads again in MiXCR, with one record for every CDR3 protein. The sample lists about 740,000 distinct CDR3 sequences; 35% to 50% were seen once. The sequenced sample was peripheral blood. The receptors originated from an adult man with Graves' ophthalmopathy. Both conserved end residues are part of each CDR3. The D gene is left open where the match is weak. Clone size appears in some rows only: once, few, many, or a class for an expanded clone.

D gene,clone size,V gene,J gene,CDR3 protein,CDR3 DNA
NA,many,TRBV9,TRBJ1-1,CASSVGRNTEAFF,TGTGCCAGCAGCGTAGGGCGGAACACTGAAGCTTTCTTT
NA,few,TRBV29-1,TRBJ2-3,CSVEGELGTDTQYF,TGCAGCGTTGAAGGGGAGTTGGGCACAGATACGCAGTATTTT
TRBD2,once,TRBV5-1,TRBJ2-5,CASSFLAGPQGTQYF,TGCGCCAGCAGCTTCTTAGCGGGACCACAAGGGACCCAGTACTTC
NA,NA,TRBV5-1,TRBJ1-1,CASSLVAGLNTEAFF,TGCGCCAGCAGCTTGGTGGCAGGGCTAAACACTGAAGCTTTCTTT
NA,few,TRBV7-3,TRBJ2-3,CASSARQRGVTDTQYF,TGTGCCAGCAGCGCCCGACAGCGAGGGGTCACAGATACGCAGTATTTT
NA,NA,TRBV15,TRBJ2-5,CATSSVEWASFKETQYF,TGTGCCACCAGCAGCGTTGAATGGGCTAGCTTTAAGGAGACCCAGTACTTC
NA,NA,TRBV2,TRBJ1-2,CASSPTGSWDYGYTF,TGTGCCAGCAGTCCAACAGGGTCCTGGGACTATGGCTACACCTTC
NA,few,TRBV9,TRBJ2-2,CASSVAPSGGELFF,TGTGCCAGCAGCGTAGCTCCATCGGGCGGGGAGCTGTTTTTT
TRBD1,many,TRBV25-1,TRBJ1-1,CASSESDRGTEAFF,TGTGCCAGCAGTGAATCCGACAGGGGCACTGAAGCTTTCTTT
TRBD1,many,TRBV24-1,TRBJ1-5,CASSFNRGLDQPQHF,TGTGCCAGCAGTTTCAACAGGGGGCTTGATCAGCCCCAGCATTTT
TRBD1,NA,TRBV27,TRBJ1-5,CASSLGQGSTQPQHF,TGTGCCAGCAGTTTAGGACAGGGATCCACTCAGCCCCAGCATTTT
NA,NA,TRBV10-2,TRBJ1-6,CASSDSGVGNSPLHF,TGCGCCAGCAGTGACTCGGGGGTGGGGAATTCACCCCTCCACTTT
NA,once,TRBV7-3,TRBJ2-5,CASSYSGNQPQYF,TGTGCCAGCAGTTACTCAGGCAATCAGCCCCAGTACTTC
NA,NA,TRBV10-3,TRBJ1-3,CASSYSAGYSGNTIYF,TGTGCCAGCAGTTACTCGGCAGGGTACTCTGGAAACACCATATATTTT
NA,NA,TRBV10-3,TRBJ1-2,CASMGRREDNYGYTF,TGTGCCAGCATGGGCAGACGAGAGGATAACTATGGCTACACCTTC
NA,NA,TRBV28,TRBJ2-7,CASSFTDEQYF,TGTGCCAGCAGTTTCACAGACGAGCAGTACTTC
NA,NA,TRBV29-1,TRBJ2-7,CSLQQGMGTHEQYF,TGCAGCTTACAACAGGGAATGGGCACCCACGAGCAGTACTTC
TRBD1,NA,TRBV15,TRBJ2-5,CATSTPGTGGADTQQETQYF,TGTGCCACCAGCACACCCGGGACAGGGGGCGCAGATACGCAGCAAGAGACCCAGTACTTC
TRBD1,once,TRBV11-1,TRBJ1-6,CASVGQGRSSPLHF,TGTGCCAGCGTTGGACAGGGTCGAAGTTCACCCCTCCACTTT
NA,few,TRBV20-1,TRBJ1-1,CSGGAYLEAFF,TGCAGTGGGGGGGCGTACCTTGAAGCTTTCTTT
NA,NA,TRBV25-1,TRBJ2-6,CASSDPRTGQGFLSGANVLTF,TGTGCCAGCAGTGATCCCCGCACAGGGCAGGGGTTCCTCTCTGGGGCCAACGTCCTGACTTTC
NA,many,TRBV2,TRBJ2-7,CASRGRGYEQYF,TGTGCCAGCAGGGGCAGGGGCTACGAGCAGTACTTC
NA,NA,TRBV20-1,TRBJ1-3,CSARAGPGNTIYF,TGCAGTGCTAGAGCAGGGCCGGGAAACACCATATATTTT
NA,many,TRBV10-3,TRBJ2-5,CAISAAEEETQYF,TGTGCCATCAGTGCGGCAGAAGAAGAGACCCAGTACTTC
TRBD1,NA,TRBV24-1,TRBJ1-5,CATSDSLGTGDQPQHF,TGTGCCACCAGTGACTCCCTGGGGACAGGGGATCAGCCCCAGCATTTT
NA,once,TRBV10-2,TRBJ1-5,CASSYTGLYSNQPQHF,TGTGCCAGCAGTTACACAGGGCTCTATAGCAATCAGCCCCAGCATTTT
NA,NA,TRBV9,TRBJ2-2,CASSAATSITGELFF,TGTGCCAGCAGCGCAGCGACTAGTATCACCGGGGAGCTGTTTTTT
NA,few,TRBV10-3,TRBJ1-2,CASSSPTGEGNYGYTF,TGTGCCAGCAGTTCTCCGACAGGAGAGGGAAACTATGGCTACACCTTC
NA,many,TRBV7-2,TRBJ2-5,CASSLGSGTWETQYF,TGTGCCAGCAGCTTAGGGTCGGGAACGTGGGAGACCCAGTACTTC